This is a list of T cell receptor beta chains from one sample in a study of PD-1 blockade in classical Hodgkin lymphoma. Produced via immunoSEQ multiplex PCR; TCRdb's table is partial and in-frame only. This sample has thousands of clones, with approximately 67% found just once. Sequences were derived from peripheral blood mononuclear cells (PBMCs), sampled before the fourth cycle of nivolumab. These receptors came from a human donor with classical Hodgkin lymphoma. CDR3s include the opening cysteine and the closing phenylalanine or tryptophan. D genes are given only for firm matches. Size is stated for part of the rows, as once, few or many counts, or as a class when the clone is expanded.

J: TRBJ2-5; V: TRBV6-5; D: .; size: once; DNA: TGTGCCAGCAGTCAGTTTGGGACCCAGTACTTC; CDR3: CASSQFGTQYF
J: TRBJ2-1; V: TRBV10-3; D: .; size: .; DNA: TGTGCCATCAGTGCGTTGCGGGATGAGCAGTTCTTC; CDR3: CAISALRDEQFF
J: TRBJ2-3; V: TRBV7-8; D: TRBD2; size: .; DNA: TGTGCCAGCAGCCCCTCCGGGACTAGCGGGAGGAGAAAGGGAGATACGCAGTATTTT; CDR3: CASSPSGTSGRRKGDTQYF
J: TRBJ2-3; V: TRBV7-9; D: .; size: .; DNA: TGTGCCAGCAGCCCCCGGGGCGCGAAATCCCTAGATACGCAGTATTTT; CDR3: CASSPRGAKSLDTQYF
J: TRBJ2-2; V: TRBV7-3; D: .; size: few; DNA: TGTGCCAGCAGCTTAAGAAGCGGGGAGCTGTTTTTT; CDR3: CASSLRSGELFF
J: TRBJ1-2; V: TRBV7-2; D: .; size: .; DNA: TGTGCCAGCAGCCTTGGGTATTCTATGGTGGGCTACACCTTC; CDR3: CASSLGYSMVGYTF
J: TRBJ2-7; V: TRBV7-8; D: TRBD2; size: .; DNA: TGTGCCAGCAGCCGGACCTCAGCGGGGACCTTCTCCTACGAGCAGTACTTC; CDR3: CASSRTSAGTFSYEQYF
J: TRBJ1-1; V: TRBV6-1; D: .; size: .; DNA: TGTGCCAGCATCAGTCCAGCAATCACTGAAGCTTTCTTT; CDR3: CASISPAITEAFF
J: TRBJ2-1; V: TRBV6-5; D: .; size: .; DNA: TGTGCCAGCAGCCGACTAAGGGCCTACAATGAGCAGTTCTTC; CDR3: CASSRLRAYNEQFF
J: TRBJ1-1; V: TRBV6-9; D: TRBD1; size: .; DNA: TGTGCCAGCAGTTACGGGACAGGGTATTCCGCTGAAGCTTTCTTT; CDR3: CASSYGTGYSAEAFF
J: TRBJ2-5; V: TRBV28; D: TRBD1; size: .; DNA: TGTGCCAGCAGTTTACCGGGACAGACAAAAGAGACCCAGTACTTC; CDR3: CASSLPGQTKETQYF
J: TRBJ2-2; V: TRBV7-9; D: .; size: .; DNA: TGTGCCAGCAGCTTACGTGCCTGGCCGAACACCGGGGAGCTGTTTTTT; CDR3: CASSLRAWPNTGELFF
J: TRBJ2-2; V: TRBV9; D: TRBD1; size: few; DNA: TGTGCCAGCAGCGTAGGGTGGGGACAGGCGGCCGGGGAGCTGTTTTTT; CDR3: CASSVGWGQAAGELFF
J: TRBJ1-1; V: TRBV6-5; D: .; size: .; DNA: TGTGCCAGCAGTTACTCGAGGCGGGGAACTGAAGCTTTCTTT; CDR3: CASSYSRRGTEAFF
J: TRBJ2-5; V: TRBV30; D: .; size: .; DNA: TGTGCTCTCGGGGAAGAGACCCAGTACTTC; CDR3: CALGEETQYF
J: TRBJ2-7; V: TRBV5-6; D: .; size: .; DNA: TGTGCCAGCAGCTTCCTCACGGACTTCGTCTACGAGCAGTACTTC; CDR3: CASSFLTDFVYEQYF
J: TRBJ2-3; V: TRBV5-1; D: .; size: .; DNA: TGCGCCAGCCGGGCGGTAGGGGGAGGTTCTGCAGATACGCAGTATTTT; CDR3: CASRAVGGGSADTQYF
J: TRBJ2-1; V: TRBV6-5; D: .; size: few; DNA: TGTGCCAGCAGTTCCGGGACCGCCCGTCGACACAATGAGCAGTTCTTC; CDR3: CASSSGTARRHNEQFF
J: TRBJ2-1; V: TRBV12-5; D: TRBD2; size: .; DNA: TGTGCTAGTGGTTTGGCCGGGACTAGCGGGAGCTCCTACAATGAGCAGTTCTTC; CDR3: CASGLAGTSGSSYNEQFF
J: TRBJ2-5; V: TRBV5-1; D: .; size: few; DNA: TGCGCCAGCAGCAGGGAGTACCAAGAGACCCAGTACTTC; CDR3: CASSREYQETQYF
J: TRBJ1-4; V: TRBV30; D: .; size: .; DNA: TGTGCCTGGAGTGCAGACAGAAATGAAAAACTGTTTTTT; CDR3: CAWSADRNEKLFF
J: TRBJ2-7; V: TRBV6-1; D: TRBD1; size: .; DNA: TGTGCCAGCAGTGGACCCCCCGGGACAGGGGGTTACTACGAGCAGTACTTC; CDR3: CASSGPPGTGGYYEQYF
J: TRBJ2-5; V: TRBV28; D: TRBD2; size: .; DNA: TGTGCCAGCAGGGGGAGCGGGAGTGGTGAGACCCAGTACTTC; CDR3: CASRGSGSGETQYF
J: TRBJ2-1; V: TRBV19; D: TRBD2; size: .; DNA: TGTGCCAGTAGTATTTTAGCGGGAGGCACGGTAGGGCAGTTCTTC; CDR3: CASSILAGGTVGQFF
J: TRBJ2-7; V: TRBV7-2; D: TRBD2; size: .; DNA: TGTGCCAGCAGCTTAGACCCACTAGCGAACGAGCAGTACTTC; CDR3: CASSLDPLANEQYF
J: TRBJ2-5; V: TRBV11-3; D: TRBD2; size: few; DNA: TGTGCCAGCAGCCTGGGTGGCGGGAGTGAGACCCAGTACTTC; CDR3: CASSLGGGSETQYF
J: TRBJ2-1; V: TRBV7-9; D: .; size: .; DNA: TGTGCCAGCAGCTTAGGGGGGCAGTTCTTC; CDR3: CASSLGGQFF
J: TRBJ2-2; V: TRBV7-3; D: .; size: .; DNA: TGTGCCAGCAGCTTAAGATGGTGGGGCAGGGCTTACACCGGGGAGCTGTTTTTT; CDR3: CASSLRWWGRAYTGELFF
J: TRBJ2-2; V: TRBV18; D: .; size: .; DNA: TGTGCCAGCTCACCTCTGGACAGCCCCACCGGGGAGCTGTTTTTT; CDR3: CASSPLDSPTGELFF
J: TRBJ2-3; V: TRBV7-2; D: TRBD2; size: .; DNA: TGTGCCAGCAGCTTAGGACTAGCGGGGAGCACAGATACGCAGTATTTT; CDR3: CASSLGLAGSTDTQYF
J: TRBJ2-7; V: TRBV7-2; D: .; size: .; DNA: TGTGCCAGCAGCTACCTGCGGGGGCCTCCCTACGAGCAGTACTTC; CDR3: CASSYLRGPPYEQYF
J: TRBJ2-3; V: TRBV27; D: .; size: few; DNA: TGTGCCAGCAGTTACCGACTACGAAGCACAGATACGCAGTATTTT; CDR3: CASSYRLRSTDTQYF
J: TRBJ2-7; V: TRBV20-1; D: .; size: .; DNA: TGCAGTGCAAGCCGACAGTACGAGCAGTACTTC; CDR3: CSASRQYEQYF
J: TRBJ1-3; V: TRBV11-2; D: .; size: .; DNA: TGTGCCAGCAGCTTAACTGGGGGACGCTCTGGAAACACCATATATTTT; CDR3: CASSLTGGRSGNTIYF